The 17 T cell receptor beta chains below were found in one sample sequenced in a study of identical twins. TCRdb recomputed calls from the 5' RACE reads with MiXCR, one row per CDR3 protein. The data hold some 1,700,000 distinct CDR3 sequences, with around 33% observed a single time. Sequenced sample: cord blood. The receptors were sampled from a newborn girl in good health.

The table lists this clonotype with a few counts. The chain uses TRBV7-2 and TRBJ2-3; 7 bases fit TRBD2. CDR3 length: 15 amino acids. With 5 bases clipped from V and 6 bases from J, the junction kept 11 bases outside the gene matches. CDR1 is SGHTA, CDR2 FQGNSA, per germline. CDR3 coding DNA: TGTGCCAGCAGCCTTGGGGTCCAGGGAGGGGATACGCAGTATTTT. It encodes CASSLGVQGGDTQYF.

The chain links TRBV7-2 to TRBJ2-1, with D possibly TRBD2 on 5 matching bases. Looked up from germline, CDR1 is SGHTA and CDR2 is FQGNSA. V gave up 6 bases and J gave up 2 bases, with 8 bases separating them. There are 13 residues in the CDR3. CDR3 bases: TGTGCCAGCAGGCCAGCGGCCTACAATGAGCAGTTCTTC. Its protein product is CASRPAAYNEQFF.

The rearrangement uses TRBV12-1 and TRBJ2-7; the table assigns TRBD2, which was not confirmed against the DNA. TRBV12-1 is a pseudogene locus. This CDR3 spans 15 amino acids. The DNA of the CDR3 is TGTGCCAGCAGCTGTCCGGGACTAGCGTTCTACGAGCAGTACTTC. Its protein product is CASSCPGLAFYEQYF.

This clonotype was counted only a few times. The V and J genes are TRBV6-2 or TRBV6-3 and TRBJ2-1, with D unresolved. V dropped 4 bases and J dropped 0 bases, with 10 bases sitting between them. The CDR3 totals 15 residues. Germline V gene data show CDR1 as MNHEY and CDR2 as SVGEGT. CDR3 residues: CASSSNGISYNEQFF. The CDR3 DNA follows: TGTGCCAGCAGTTCGAATGGGATCTCCTACAATGAGCAGTTCTTC.

A remark on this clonotype: A much larger clone is a single base away; this may be a read error. The chain joins TRBV4-2 to TRBJ2-1, with D uncertain. The CDR3 loop spans 14 amino acids. CDR1 LGHNA and CDR2 YNFKEQ come from the germline V gene. Trimming pared 6 bases from V and 3 bases from J, leaving 12 bases between. CDR3 amino acids: CASSIWNGYNEQFF. In DNA, the CDR3 is TGTGCCAGCAGTATCTGGAACGGCTACAATGAGCAGTTCTTC.

This clonotype was counted only a few times. This rearrangement joins TRBV4-2 to TRBJ2-4, with 8 bases fitting TRBD2. The CDR3 length is 17 residues. Unmatched junction bases numbered 4, after V lost 0 bases and J lost 0 bases. Germline values: CDR1 LGHNA, CDR2 YNFKEQ. CDR3 in amino acids: CASSQDTAGGAKNIQYF. CDR3 bases: TGTGCCAGCAGCCAAGATACGGCGGGAGGAGCCAAAAACATTCAGTACTTC.

On this clonotype itself: This may stem from a read error, because a much larger clone lies one nucleotide away. The V gene is TRBV20-1, the J gene TRBJ2-5; 7 bases match TRBD2. The end of the DNA aligns better with TRBJ2-7, so the J call may be wrong. CDR1 and CDR2 from the germline V gene are DFQATT and SNEGSKA (reference sequence). CDR3 length: 13 residues. The chain's CDR3 is CSAGRGVSYEQYF. CDR3 in DNA: TGCAGTGCTGGCCGGGGGGTTTCCTACGAGCAGTACTTC.

The chain has TRBV12-3 or TRBV12-4 and TRBJ1-1; 7 bases map to TRBD1. The CDR3 is 14 amino acids. Trimming took 3 bases from V and 2 from J; bases not matched to a gene: 3. CDR3 in DNA: TGTGCCAGCAGTTTCACAGGGGACAACACTGAAGCTTTCTTT. It specifies CASSFTGDNTEAFF.

This clonotype was picked up one time. The genes are TRBV19 and TRBJ2-2; D is ambiguous. Germline values: CDR1 LNHDA, CDR2 SQIVND (reference sequence). CDR3 size: 13 residues. V lost 7 bases to trimming and J lost 3 bases, with 9 bases between them. The CDR3 DNA reads TGTGCCAGTAAAGGTTCAGACACCGGGGAGCTGTTTTTT. This translates into CASKGSDTGELFF.

In this sample, this clonotype turned up a few times. The chain has TRBV20-1 and TRBJ2-7, with 13 nucleotides matching TRBD2. This CDR3 has 13 amino acids. V dropped 4 bases and J dropped 6; count of bases not matched to a gene: 3. Germline values: CDR1 DFQATT, CDR2 SNEGSKA (reference sequence). The CDR3 reads CSAKGLAGLEQYF. The CDR3 DNA is TGCAGTGCTAAGGGACTAGCGGGGCTCGAGCAGTACTTC.

This chain links TRBV20-1 with TRBJ2-3, with D unresolved. Germline-derived CDR1 and CDR2 are DFQATT and SNEGSKA (reference sequence). Trimming left V 7 bases short and J 2 bases short, with 10 bases between. This CDR3 spans 12 amino acids. The DNA of the CDR3 is TGCAGTGAGCAATCCCTCACAGATACGCAGTATTTT. Protein sequence: CSEQSLTDTQYF.

This chain uses TRBV21-1 with TRBJ2-5; the table's D gene call, TRBD1, was not cross checked with the DNA. TRBV21-1 is an annotated pseudogene. The CDR3 covers 15 residues. The CDR3 is CASSKVVQGGGTQYF. CDR3 nucleotides: TGTGCCAGCAGCAAAGTCGTACAGGGTGGGGGGACCCAGTACTTC.

This chain uses TRBV7-9 with TRBJ2-3; 7 positions match TRBD2. The CDR3 runs to 14 residues. The V segment lost 4 bases and the J segment 9 bases; nucleotides outside the gene matches: 10. CDR1 and CDR2 (germline): SEHNR, FQNEAQ (reference sequence). CDR3 sequence: CASSYKRLAPTQYF. CDR3 nucleotide sequence: TGTGCCAGCAGCTATAAACGACTAGCTCCGACGCAGTATTTT.

The chain is built from TRBV7-9 and TRBJ2-7, with 8 bases matching TRBD1. With 5 bases clipped from V and 2 bases from J, the junction kept 11 bases outside the gene matches. The CDR3 has 16 residues. Germline lookup yields CDR1 SEHNR and CDR2 FQNEAQ (reference sequence). The CDR3 nucleotides are TGTGCCAGCAGCCCATCAAGAGGGACAGGAACCTACGAGCAGTACTTC. Its translation: CASSPSRGTGTYEQYF.

The chain recombines TRBV7-9 with TRBJ2-3, with 9 bases lining up with TRBD2. V lost 5 bases to trimming and J lost 2 bases; unmatched junction nucleotides: 8. Germline CDR1 reads SEHNR; CDR2 reads FQNEAQ (reference sequence). The CDR3 spans 16 residues. The CDR3 DNA follows: TGTGCCAGCAGCGCAATAGCGGGGGCCATCACAGATACGCAGTATTTT. It is translated as CASSAIAGAITDTQYF.

This chain connects TRBV10-3 to TRBJ2-1; 7 nucleotides line up with TRBD2. CDR1 ENHRY and CDR2 SYGVKD come from the germline V gene. V gave up 0 bases and J gave up 0 bases; unmatched junction bases: 2. The CDR3 is 16 amino acids. The CDR3 DNA reads as TGTGCCATCAGTGAGTCGCCTAGCGGCTCCTACAATGAGCAGTTCTTC. Protein: CAISESPSGSYNEQFF.

The table lists this clonotype with a few counts. This chain connects TRBV2 to TRBJ1-6, with TRBD1 matching over 7 bases. CDR3 size: 16 residues. CDR1 is SNHLY and CDR2 is FYNNEI in the germline V gene. With 6 bases clipped from V and 5 bases from J, the junction kept 10 bases outside the gene matches. The CDR3 protein is CASREPTGLNNSPLHF. The CDR3 DNA reads TGTGCCAGCAGGGAACCGACAGGGCTCAATAATTCACCCCTCCACTTT.